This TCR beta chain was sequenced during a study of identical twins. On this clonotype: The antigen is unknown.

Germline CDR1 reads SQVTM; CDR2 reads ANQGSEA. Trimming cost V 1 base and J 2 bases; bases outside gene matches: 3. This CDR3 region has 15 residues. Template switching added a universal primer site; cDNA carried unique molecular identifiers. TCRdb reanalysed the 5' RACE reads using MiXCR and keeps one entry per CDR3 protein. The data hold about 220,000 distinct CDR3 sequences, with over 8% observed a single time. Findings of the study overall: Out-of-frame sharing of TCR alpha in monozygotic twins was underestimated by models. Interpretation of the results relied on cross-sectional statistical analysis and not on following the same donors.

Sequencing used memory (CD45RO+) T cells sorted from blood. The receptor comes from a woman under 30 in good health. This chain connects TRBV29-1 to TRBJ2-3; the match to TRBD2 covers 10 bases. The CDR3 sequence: CSVEGTSGNTDTQYF. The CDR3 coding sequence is TGCAGCGTTGAAGGGACTAGCGGAAACACAGATACGCAGTATTTT.